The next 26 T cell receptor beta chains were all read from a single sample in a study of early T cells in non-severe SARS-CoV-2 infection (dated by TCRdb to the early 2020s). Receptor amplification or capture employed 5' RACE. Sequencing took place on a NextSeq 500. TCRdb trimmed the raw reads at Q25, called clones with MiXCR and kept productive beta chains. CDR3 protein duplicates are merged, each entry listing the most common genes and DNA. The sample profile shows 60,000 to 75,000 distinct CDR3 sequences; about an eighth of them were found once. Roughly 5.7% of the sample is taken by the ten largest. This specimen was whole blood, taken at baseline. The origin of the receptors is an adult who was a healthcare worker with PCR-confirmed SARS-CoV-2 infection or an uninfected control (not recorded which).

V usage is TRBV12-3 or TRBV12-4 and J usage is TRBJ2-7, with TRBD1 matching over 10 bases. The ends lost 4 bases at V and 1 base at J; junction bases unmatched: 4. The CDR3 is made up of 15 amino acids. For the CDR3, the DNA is TGTGCCAGCAGTTCCCGGGACAGGGGTTCCTACGAGCAGTACTTC. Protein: CASSSRDRGSYEQYF.

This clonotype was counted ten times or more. The CDR3 DNA sequence: TGCGCCAGCAGCTTGGAGCCTAGCAGCAATGAGCAGTTCTTC. Encoded protein: CASSLEPSSNEQFF. The chain has TRBV5-1 and TRBJ2-1, with TRBD2 as a possible D gene (5 bases). Germline-derived CDR1 and CDR2 are SGHRS and YFSETQ. V was clipped by 0 bases and J by 6 bases, with 10 bases between them. This CDR3 has 14 residues.

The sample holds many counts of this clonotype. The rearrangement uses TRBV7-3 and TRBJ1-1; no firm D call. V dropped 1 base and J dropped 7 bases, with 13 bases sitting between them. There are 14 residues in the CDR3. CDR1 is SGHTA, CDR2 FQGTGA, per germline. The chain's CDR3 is CASSLISGSNEAFF. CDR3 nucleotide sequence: TGTGCCAGCAGCTTAATCTCCGGCAGTAATGAAGCTTTCTTT.

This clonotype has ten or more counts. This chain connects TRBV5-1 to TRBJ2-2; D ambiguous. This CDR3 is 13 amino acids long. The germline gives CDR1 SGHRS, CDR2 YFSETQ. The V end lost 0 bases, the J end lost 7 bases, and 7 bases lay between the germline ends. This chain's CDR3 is CASSLEGIGELFF. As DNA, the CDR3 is TGCGCCAGCAGCTTGGAAGGCATCGGGGAGCTGTTTTTT. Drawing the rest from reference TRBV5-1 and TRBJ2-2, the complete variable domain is KAGVTQTPRYLIKTRGQQVTLSCSPISGHRSVSWYQQTPGQGLQFLFEYFSETQRNKGNFPGRFSGRQFSNSRSEMNVSTLELGDSALYLCASSLEGIGELFFGEGSRLTVL.

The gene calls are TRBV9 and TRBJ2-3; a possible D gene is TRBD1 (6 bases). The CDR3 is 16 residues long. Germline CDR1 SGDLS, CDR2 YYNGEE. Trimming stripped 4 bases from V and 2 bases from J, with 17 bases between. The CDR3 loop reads CASSPRGGDYTDTQYF. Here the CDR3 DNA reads TGTGCCAGCAGCCCCAGGGGCGGTGATTACACAGATACGCAGTATTTT.

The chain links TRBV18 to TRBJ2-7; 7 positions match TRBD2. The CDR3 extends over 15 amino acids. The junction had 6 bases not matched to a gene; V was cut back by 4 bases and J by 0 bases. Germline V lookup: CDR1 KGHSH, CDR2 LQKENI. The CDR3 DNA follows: TGTGCCAGCTCACAAGCGGGACGGGCCTCCTACGAGCAGTACTTC. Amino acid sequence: CASSQAGRASYEQYF.

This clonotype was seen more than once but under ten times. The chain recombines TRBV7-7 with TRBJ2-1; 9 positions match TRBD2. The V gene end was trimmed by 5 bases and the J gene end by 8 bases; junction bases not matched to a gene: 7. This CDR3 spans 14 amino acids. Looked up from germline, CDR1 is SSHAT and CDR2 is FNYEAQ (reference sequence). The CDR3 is CASSRSGGTDEQFF. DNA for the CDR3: TGTGCCAGCAGCCGTAGCGGGGGCACCGATGAGCAGTTCTTC.

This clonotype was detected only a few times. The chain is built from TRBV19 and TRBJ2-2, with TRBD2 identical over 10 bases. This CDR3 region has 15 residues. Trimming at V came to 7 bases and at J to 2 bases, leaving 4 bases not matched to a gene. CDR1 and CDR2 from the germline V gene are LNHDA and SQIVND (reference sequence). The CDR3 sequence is CASNLLAGNTGELFF. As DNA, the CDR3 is TGTGCCAGTAATTTACTAGCGGGAAACACCGGGGAGCTGTTTTTT.

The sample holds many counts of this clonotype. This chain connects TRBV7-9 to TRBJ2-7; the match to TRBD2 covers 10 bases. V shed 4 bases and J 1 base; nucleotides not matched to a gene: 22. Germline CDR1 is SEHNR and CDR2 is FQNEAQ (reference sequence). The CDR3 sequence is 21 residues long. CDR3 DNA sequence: TGTGCCAGCAGCTCACTCCATGTTCAACCGGGACTAGCGTCCCAATCCTACGAGCAGTACTTC. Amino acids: CASSSLHVQPGLASQSYEQYF.

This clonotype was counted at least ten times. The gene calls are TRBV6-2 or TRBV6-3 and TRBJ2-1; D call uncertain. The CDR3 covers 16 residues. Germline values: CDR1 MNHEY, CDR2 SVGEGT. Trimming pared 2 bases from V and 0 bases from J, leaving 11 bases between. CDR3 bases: TGTGCCAGCAGTTACCCTTTCCGGGTCTCCTACAATGAGCAGTTCTTC. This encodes CASSYPFRVSYNEQFF.

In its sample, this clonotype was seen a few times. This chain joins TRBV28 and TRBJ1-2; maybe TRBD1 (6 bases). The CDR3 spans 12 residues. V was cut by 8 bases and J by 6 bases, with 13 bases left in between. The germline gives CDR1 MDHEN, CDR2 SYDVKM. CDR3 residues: CASERTEHGYTF. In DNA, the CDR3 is TGTGCCAGCGAGCGGACAGAGCATGGCTACACCTTC.

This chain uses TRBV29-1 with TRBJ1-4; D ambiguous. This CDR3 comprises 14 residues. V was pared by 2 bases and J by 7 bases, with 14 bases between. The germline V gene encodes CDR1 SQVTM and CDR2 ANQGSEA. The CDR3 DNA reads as TGCAGCGTTGAATCTGGTAGAATGGGTGAAAAACTGTTTTTT. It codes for CSVESGRMGEKLFF.

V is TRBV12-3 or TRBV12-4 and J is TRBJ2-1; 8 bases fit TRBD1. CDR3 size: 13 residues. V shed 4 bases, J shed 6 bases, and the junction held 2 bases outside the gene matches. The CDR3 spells CASSWTGRNEQFF. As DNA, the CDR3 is TGTGCCAGCAGTTGGACAGGGCGCAATGAGCAGTTCTTC.

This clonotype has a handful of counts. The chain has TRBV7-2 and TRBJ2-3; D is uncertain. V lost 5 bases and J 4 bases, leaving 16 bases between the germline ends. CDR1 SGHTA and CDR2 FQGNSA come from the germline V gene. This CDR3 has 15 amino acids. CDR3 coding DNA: TGTGCCAGCAGCCCCCGTGAGAAGAATTCAGATACGCAGTATTTT. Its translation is CASSPREKNSDTQYF.

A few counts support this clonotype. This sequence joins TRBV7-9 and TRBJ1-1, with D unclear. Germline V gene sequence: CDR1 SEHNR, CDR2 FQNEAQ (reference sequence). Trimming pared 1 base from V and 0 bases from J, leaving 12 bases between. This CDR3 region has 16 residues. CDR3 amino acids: CASSLVSVEMNTEAFF. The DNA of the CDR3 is TGTGCCAGCAGCTTAGTGAGTGTGGAGATGAACACTGAAGCTTTCTTT.

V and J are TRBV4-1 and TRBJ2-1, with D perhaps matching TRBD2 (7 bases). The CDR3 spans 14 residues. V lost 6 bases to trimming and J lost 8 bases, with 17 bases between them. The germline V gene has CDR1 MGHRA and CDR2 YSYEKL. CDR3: CASRRTAGKDEQFF. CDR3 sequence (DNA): TGCGCCAGCAGGCGGACAGCGGGGAAAGATGAGCAGTTCTTC.

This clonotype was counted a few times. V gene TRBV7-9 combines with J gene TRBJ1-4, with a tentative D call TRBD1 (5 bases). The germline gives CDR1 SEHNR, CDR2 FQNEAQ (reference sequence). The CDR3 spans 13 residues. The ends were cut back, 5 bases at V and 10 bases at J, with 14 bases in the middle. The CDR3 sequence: CASSPKGARKLFF. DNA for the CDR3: TGTGCCAGCAGCCCCAAAGGGGCGCGAAAACTGTTTTTT.

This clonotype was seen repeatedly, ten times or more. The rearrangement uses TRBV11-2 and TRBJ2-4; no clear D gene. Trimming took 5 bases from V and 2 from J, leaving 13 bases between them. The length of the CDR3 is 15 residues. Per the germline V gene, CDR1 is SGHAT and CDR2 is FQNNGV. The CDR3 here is CASSPAWVSKNIQYF. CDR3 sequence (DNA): TGTGCCAGCAGCCCGGCCTGGGTATCCAAAAACATTCAGTACTTC.

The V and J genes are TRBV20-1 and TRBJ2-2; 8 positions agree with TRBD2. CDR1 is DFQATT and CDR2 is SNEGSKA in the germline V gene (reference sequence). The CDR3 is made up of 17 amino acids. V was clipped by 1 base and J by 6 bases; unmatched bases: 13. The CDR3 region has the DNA TGCAGTGCTAGAGCCTTTGCCGGGACTAGTAAAGCCGGGGAGCTGTTTTTT. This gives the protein CSARAFAGTSKAGELFF.

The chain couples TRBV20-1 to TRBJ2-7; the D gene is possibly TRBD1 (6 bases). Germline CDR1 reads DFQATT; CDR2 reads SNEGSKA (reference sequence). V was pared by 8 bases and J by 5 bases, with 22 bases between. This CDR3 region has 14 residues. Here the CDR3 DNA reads TGCAGTTTCCAATTACAGGGAGCGGCCCACGAGCAGTACTTC. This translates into CSFQLQGAAHEQYF.

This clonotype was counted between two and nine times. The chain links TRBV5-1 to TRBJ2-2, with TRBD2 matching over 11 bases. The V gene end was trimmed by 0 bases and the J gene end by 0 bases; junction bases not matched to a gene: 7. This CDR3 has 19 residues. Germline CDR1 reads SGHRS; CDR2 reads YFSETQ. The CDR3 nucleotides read TGCGCCAGCAGCTTGGCGCACAGACTAGCGGGGACGAACACCGGGGAGCTGTTTTTT. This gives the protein CASSLAHRLAGTNTGELFF.

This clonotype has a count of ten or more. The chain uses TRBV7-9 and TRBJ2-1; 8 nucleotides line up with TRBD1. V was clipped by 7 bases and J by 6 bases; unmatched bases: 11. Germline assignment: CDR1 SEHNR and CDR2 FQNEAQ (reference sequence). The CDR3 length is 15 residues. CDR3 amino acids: CASIVDRVSPNEQFF. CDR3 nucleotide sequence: TGTGCCAGCATTGTGGACAGGGTCTCTCCCAATGAGCAGTTCTTC.

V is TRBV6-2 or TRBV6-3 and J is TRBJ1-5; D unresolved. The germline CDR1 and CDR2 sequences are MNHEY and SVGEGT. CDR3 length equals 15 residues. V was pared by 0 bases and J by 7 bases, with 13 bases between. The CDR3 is CASSYSGRKTQPQHF. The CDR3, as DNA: TGTGCCAGCAGTTACTCTGGACGCAAAACCCAGCCCCAGCATTTT.

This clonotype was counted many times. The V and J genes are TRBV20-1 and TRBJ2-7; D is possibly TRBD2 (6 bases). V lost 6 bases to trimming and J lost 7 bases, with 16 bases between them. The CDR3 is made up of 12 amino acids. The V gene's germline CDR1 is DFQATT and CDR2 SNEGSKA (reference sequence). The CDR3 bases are TGCAGTGCCCTGAGTGGGGAGGTGGAGCAGTACTTC. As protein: CSALSGEVEQYF.

CDR3 sequence (DNA): TGTGCCAGCAGCCGCACGAACACCGGGGAGCTGTTTTTT. Translating gives CASSRTNTGELFF. The J gene is TRBJ2-2, the V gene TRBV7-2; D remains unclear. With 5 bases removed from V and 0 bases from J, the gap between germline ends came to 4 bases. The CDR3 is made up of 13 amino acids. Germline assignment: CDR1 SGHTA and CDR2 FQGNSA.

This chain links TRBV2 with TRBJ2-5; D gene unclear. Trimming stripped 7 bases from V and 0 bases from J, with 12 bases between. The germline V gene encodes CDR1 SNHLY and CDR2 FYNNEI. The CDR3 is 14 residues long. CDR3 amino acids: CASTENLYQETQYF. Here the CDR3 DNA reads TGTGCCAGCACCGAGAACCTGTACCAAGAGACCCAGTACTTC.